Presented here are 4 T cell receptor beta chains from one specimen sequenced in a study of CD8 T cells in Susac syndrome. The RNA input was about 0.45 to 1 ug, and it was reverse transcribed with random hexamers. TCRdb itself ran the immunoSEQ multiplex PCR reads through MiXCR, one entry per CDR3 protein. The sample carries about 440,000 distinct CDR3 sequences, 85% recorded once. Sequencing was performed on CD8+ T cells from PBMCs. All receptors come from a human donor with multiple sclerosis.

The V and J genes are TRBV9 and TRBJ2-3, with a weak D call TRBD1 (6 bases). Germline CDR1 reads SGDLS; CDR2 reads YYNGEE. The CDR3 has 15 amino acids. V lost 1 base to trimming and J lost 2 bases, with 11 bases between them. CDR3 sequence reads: CASSVTGTPTDTQYF. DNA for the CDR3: TGTGCCAGCAGCGTAACCGGGACACCCACAGATACGCAGTATTTT.

The CDR3 coding sequence is TGTGCCACCAGCAGAGAAGGGACAGGAAACACTGAAGCTTTCTTT. This translates into CATSREGTGNTEAFF. The chain couples TRBV15 to TRBJ1-1; 8 nucleotides match TRBD1. The CDR3 consists of 15 residues. V shed 0 bases and J 2 bases; nucleotides not matched to a gene: 2. Germline-derived CDR1 and CDR2 are LNHNV and YYDKDF (reference sequence).

CDR3: CASSDDPYTGELFF. CDR3 in DNA: TGTGCCAGCAGTGACGACCCATACACCGGGGAGCTGTTTTTT. The V call is TRBV2, the J call TRBJ2-2, with D unresolved. This CDR3 is built from 14 residues. Germline CDR1 is SNHLY and CDR2 is FYNNEI. The ends were cut back, 3 bases at V and 3 bases at J, with 8 bases in the middle.

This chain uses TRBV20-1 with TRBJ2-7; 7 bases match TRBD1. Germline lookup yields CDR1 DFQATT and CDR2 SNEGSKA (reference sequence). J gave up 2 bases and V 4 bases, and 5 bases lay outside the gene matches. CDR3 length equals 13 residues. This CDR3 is CSATDRITYEQYF. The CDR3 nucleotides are TGCAGTGCTACGGACAGGATTACCTACGAGCAGTACTTC.